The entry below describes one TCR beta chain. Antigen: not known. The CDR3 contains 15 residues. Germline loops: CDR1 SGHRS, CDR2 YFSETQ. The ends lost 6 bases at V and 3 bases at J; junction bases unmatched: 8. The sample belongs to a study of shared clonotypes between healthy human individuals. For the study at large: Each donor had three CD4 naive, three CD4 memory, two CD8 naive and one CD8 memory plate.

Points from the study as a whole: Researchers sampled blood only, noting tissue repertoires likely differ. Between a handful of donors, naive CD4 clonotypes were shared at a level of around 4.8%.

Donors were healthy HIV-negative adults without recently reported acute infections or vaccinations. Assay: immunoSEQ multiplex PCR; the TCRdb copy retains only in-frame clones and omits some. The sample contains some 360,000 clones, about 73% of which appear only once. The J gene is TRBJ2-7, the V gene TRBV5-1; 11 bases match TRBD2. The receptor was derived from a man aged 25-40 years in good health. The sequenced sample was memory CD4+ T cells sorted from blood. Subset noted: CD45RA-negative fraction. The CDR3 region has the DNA TGCGCCAGCACACCTTCTAGCGGGAGGAACTACGAGCAGTACTTC. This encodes CASTPSSGRNYEQYF.